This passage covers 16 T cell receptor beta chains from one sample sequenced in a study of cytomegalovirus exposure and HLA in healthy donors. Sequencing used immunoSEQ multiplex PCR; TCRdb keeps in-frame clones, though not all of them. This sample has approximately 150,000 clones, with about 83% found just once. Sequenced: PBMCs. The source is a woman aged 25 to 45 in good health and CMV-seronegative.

The CDR3 region is CASSDWTGGPNTEAFF. Here the CDR3 DNA reads TGTGCCAGCAGTGATTGGACAGGGGGCCCGAACACTGAAGCTTTCTTT. The chain couples TRBV25-1 to TRBJ1-1; 11 nucleotides line up with TRBD1. Trimming took 3 bases from V and 1 from J; bases not matched to a gene: 4. CDR1 is MGHDK and CDR2 is SYGVNS in the germline V gene. The CDR3 extends over 16 amino acids.

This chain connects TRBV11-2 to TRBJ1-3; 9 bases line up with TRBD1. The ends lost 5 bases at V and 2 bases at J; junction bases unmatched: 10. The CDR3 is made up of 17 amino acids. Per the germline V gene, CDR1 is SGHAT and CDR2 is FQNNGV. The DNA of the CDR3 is TGTGCCAGCAGCCTTGGGACAGGGAGGGGAACTGGAAACACCATATATTTT. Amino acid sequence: CASSLGTGRGTGNTIYF.

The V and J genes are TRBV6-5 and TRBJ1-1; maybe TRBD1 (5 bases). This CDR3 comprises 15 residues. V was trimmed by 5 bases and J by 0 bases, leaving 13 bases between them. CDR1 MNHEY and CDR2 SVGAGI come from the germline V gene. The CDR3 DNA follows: TGTGCCAGCAGTCTAAGCCTGACAGTGAACACTGAAGCTTTCTTT. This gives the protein CASSLSLTVNTEAFF.

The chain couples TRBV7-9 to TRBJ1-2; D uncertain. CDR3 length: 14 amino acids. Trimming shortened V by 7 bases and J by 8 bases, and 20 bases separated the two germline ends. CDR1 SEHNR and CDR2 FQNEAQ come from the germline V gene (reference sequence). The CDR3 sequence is CASTPQTNSAGYTF. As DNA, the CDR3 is TGTGCCAGCACCCCACAGACCAACTCCGCAGGCTACACCTTC.

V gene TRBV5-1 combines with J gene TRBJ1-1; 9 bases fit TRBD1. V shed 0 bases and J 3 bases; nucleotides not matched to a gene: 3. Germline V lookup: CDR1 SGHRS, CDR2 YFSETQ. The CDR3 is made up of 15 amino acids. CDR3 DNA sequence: TGCGCCAGCAGCTTGGCGACAGGGGGGTACACTGAAGCTTTCTTT. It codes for CASSLATGGYTEAFF.

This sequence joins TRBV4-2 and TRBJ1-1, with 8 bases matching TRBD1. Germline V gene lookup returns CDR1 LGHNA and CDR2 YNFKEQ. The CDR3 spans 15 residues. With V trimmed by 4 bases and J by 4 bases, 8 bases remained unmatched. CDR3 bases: TGTGCCAGCAGCCTACCACAGGGGGGCGGCACTGAAGCTTTCTTT. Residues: CASSLPQGGGTEAFF.

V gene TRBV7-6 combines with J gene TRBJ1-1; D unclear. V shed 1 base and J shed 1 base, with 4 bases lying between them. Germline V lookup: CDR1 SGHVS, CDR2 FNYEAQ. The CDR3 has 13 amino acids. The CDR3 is CASSLDRNTEAFF. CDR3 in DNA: TGTGCCAGCAGCTTAGATAGGAACACTGAAGCTTTCTTT.

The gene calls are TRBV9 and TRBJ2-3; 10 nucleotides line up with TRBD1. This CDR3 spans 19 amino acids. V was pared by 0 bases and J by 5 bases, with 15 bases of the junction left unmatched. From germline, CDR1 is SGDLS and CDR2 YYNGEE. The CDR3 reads CASSVGGGGSGTGVDTQYF. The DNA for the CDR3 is TGTGCCAGCAGCGTAGGGGGTGGCGGATCCGGGACAGGGGTAGATACGCAGTATTTT.

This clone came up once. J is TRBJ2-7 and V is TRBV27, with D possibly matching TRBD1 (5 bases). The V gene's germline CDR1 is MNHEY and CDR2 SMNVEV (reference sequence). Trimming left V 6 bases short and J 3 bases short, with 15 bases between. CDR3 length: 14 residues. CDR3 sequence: CASRSSTRDYEQYF. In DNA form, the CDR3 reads TGTGCCAGCAGATCGAGTACCAGGGACTACGAGCAGTACTTC.

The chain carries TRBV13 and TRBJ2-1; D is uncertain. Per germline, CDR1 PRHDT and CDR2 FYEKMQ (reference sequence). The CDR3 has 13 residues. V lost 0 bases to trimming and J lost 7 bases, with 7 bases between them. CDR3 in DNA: TGTGCCAGCAGCTTAGGGCCTCGGAATGAGCAGTTCTTC. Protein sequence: CASSLGPRNEQFF.

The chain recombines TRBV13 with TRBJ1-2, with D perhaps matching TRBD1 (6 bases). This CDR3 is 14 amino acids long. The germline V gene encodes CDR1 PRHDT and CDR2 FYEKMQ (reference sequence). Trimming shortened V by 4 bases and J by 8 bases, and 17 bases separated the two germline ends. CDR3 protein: CASSSLMDSRGYTF. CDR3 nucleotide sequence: TGTGCCAGCAGCTCCCTAATGGACAGTCGAGGCTACACCTTC.

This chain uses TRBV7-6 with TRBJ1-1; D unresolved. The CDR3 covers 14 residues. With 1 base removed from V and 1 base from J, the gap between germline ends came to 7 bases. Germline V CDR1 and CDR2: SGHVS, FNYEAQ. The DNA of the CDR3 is TGTGCCAGCAGCTTAGGGCAGGAGAACACTGAAGCTTTCTTT. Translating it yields CASSLGQENTEAFF.

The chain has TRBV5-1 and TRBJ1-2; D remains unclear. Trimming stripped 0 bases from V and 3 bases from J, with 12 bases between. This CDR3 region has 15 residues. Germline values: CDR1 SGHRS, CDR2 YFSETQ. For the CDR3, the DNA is TGCGCCAGCAGCTTGGAGTCGGGGAGTCACTATGGCTACACCTTC. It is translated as CASSLESGSHYGYTF. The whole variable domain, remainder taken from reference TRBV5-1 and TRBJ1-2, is KAGVTQTPRYLIKTRGQQVTLSCSPISGHRSVSWYQQTPGQGLQFLFEYFSETQRNKGNFPGRFSGRQFSNSRSEMNVSTLELGDSALYLCASSLESGSHYGYTFGSGTRLTVV.

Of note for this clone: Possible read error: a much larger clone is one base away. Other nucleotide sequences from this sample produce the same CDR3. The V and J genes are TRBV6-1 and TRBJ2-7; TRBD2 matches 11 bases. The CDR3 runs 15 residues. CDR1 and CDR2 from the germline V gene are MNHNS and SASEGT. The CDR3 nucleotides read TGTGCCAGCAGTGAAGCTAGCGGGGGGGCCTATGAGCAGTACTTC. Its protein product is CASSEASGGAYEQYF.

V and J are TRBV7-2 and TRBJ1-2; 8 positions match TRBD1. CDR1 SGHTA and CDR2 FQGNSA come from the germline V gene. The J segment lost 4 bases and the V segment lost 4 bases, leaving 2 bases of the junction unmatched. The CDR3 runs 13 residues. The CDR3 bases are TGTGCCAGCAGCTGGACAGGGAGCTATGGCTACACCTTC. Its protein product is CASSWTGSYGYTF.

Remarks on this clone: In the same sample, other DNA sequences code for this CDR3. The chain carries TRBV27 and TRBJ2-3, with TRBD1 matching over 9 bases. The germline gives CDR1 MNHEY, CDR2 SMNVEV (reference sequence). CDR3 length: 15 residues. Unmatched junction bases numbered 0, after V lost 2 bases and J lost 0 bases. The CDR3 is CASSLGTGSTDTQYF. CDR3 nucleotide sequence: TGTGCCAGCAGTTTAGGGACAGGGAGCACAGATACGCAGTATTTT.